This T cell receptor (beta chain) was sequenced in a study of identical twins. With template switching, a universal primer site was added, and the cDNA carried unique molecular identifiers. TCRdb re-analysed the 5' RACE reads in MiXCR, keeping a single row per CDR3 protein. In the table there are nearly 650,000 distinct CDR3 sequences, around 7.4% of which are singletons. Regarding the study as a whole: Invariant T cells like MAIT and iNKT could partly confound the zero-insertion analyses.

The CDR3 has 15 residues. The germline gives CDR1 SGHKS, CDR2 YYEKEE (reference sequence). Trimming pared 0 bases from V and 5 bases from J, leaving 9 bases between. In regard to this clonotype: The antigen is unknown.

The same sample was also used in a study of yellow fever vaccine responses in identical twins.

The source is a woman aged 18-29 years in good health. The sample comprised PBMCs. The genes are TRBV5-5 and TRBJ1-6, with D tentatively TRBD1 (6 bases). CDR3 residues: CASSLEGHNNSPLHF. The DNA for the CDR3 is TGTGCCAGCAGCTTGGAGGGACATAATAATTCACCCCTCCACTTT. The full variable domain, with the rest looked up from reference TRBV5-5 and TRBJ1-6, is DAGVTQSPTHLIKTRGQQVTLRCSPISGHKSVSWYQQVLGQGPQFIFQYYEKEERGRGNFPDRFSARQFPNYSSELNVNALLLGDSALYLCASSLEGHNNSPLHFGNGTRLTVT.